The subject of this entry is one T cell receptor beta chain. Germline V gene data show CDR1 as SGHTA and CDR2 as FQGNSA. The CDR3 sequence is 13 residues long. V was cut by 0 bases and J by 7 bases, with 7 bases left in between. Only in-frame clones appear in the TCRdb table, and some are missing; sequencing was by immunoSEQ multiplex PCR. The sample records approximately 70,000 clones, 93% being singletons. The V and J genes are TRBV7-2 and TRBJ1-5, with unresolved D. The material sequenced was PBMCs. This clonotype was sampled from a man aged 35-49 years with rheumatoid arthritis. CDR3 sequence (DNA): TGTGCCAGCAGCTTAGCGGGGAGGCAGCCCCAGCATTTT. Translating gives CASSLAGRQPQHF.